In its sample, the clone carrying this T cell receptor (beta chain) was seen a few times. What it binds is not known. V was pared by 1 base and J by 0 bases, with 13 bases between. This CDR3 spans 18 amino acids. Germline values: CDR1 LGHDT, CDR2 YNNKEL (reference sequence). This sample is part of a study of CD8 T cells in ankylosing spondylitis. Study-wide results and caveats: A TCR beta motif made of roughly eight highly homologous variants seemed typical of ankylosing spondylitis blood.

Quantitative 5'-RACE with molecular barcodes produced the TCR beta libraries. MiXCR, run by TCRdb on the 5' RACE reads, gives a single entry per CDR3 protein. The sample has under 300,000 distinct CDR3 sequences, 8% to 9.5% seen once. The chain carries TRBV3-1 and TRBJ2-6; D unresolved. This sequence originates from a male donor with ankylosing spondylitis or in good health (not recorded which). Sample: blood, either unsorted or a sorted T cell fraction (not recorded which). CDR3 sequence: CASSQVWKGNSGANVLTF. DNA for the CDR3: TGTGCCAGCAGCCAAGTCTGGAAAGGCAACTCTGGGGCCAACGTCCTGACTTTC.